The 23 T cell receptor beta chains reported below all come from one sample, sequenced in a study of T-cell memory formation after mild COVID-19. TCRdb independently ran MiXCR on the 5' RACE reads; one entry per CDR3 protein. The data hold around 300,000 distinct CDR3 sequences, with around 15% observed a single time. The sample was PBMCs or a T cell subset sorted from them (not recorded which). Source of these receptors: a man younger than 35 who had mild COVID-19 (a few samples of this study predate the infection). Cell type and time point are not known.

Only a few counts were recorded for this clonotype. V gene TRBV28 combines with J gene TRBJ2-5, with D unresolved. With 5 bases removed from V and 5 bases from J, the gap between germline ends came to 18 bases. Germline V lookup: CDR1 MDHEN, CDR2 SYDVKM. The CDR3 totals 15 residues. The CDR3 coding sequence is TGTGCCAGCAGTAAACAGTTCGCTTCCCGGGAGACCCAGTACTTC. It specifies CASSKQFASRETQYF.

This rearrangement joins TRBV7-9 to TRBJ2-5, with 8 bases aligning to TRBD2. The J segment lost 3 bases and the V segment lost 4 bases, leaving 1 base of the junction unmatched. This CDR3 has 13 residues. The V gene's germline CDR1 is SEHNR and CDR2 FQNEAQ (reference sequence). This chain's CDR3 is CASSWGLEETQYF. The CDR3 region has the DNA TGTGCCAGCAGCTGGGGACTAGAAGAGACCCAGTACTTC. Based on the CDR3 plus reference TRBV7-9 and TRBJ2-5, the full variable domain is DTGVSQNPRHKITKRGQNVTFRCDPISEHNRLYWYRQTLGQGPEFLTYFQNEAQLEKSRLLSDRFSAERPKGSFSTLEIQRTEQGDSAMYLCASSWGLEETQYFGPGTRLLVL.

This chain uses TRBV2 with TRBJ2-2; possible D gene TRBD1, 6 bases. CDR1 is SNHLY, CDR2 FYNNEI, per germline. V was cut by 2 bases and J by 3 bases, with 7 bases left in between. CDR3 size: 14 residues. CDR3 bases: TGTGCCAGCAGTGAACAGGGGTACACCGGGGAGCTGTTTTTT. Translation: CASSEQGYTGELFF.

The CDR3 sequence: CASSLHTNEKLFF. CDR3 nucleotide sequence: TGTGCCAGCAGTTTACACACTAATGAAAAACTGTTTTTT. The chain links TRBV12-3 or TRBV12-4 to TRBJ1-4; D gene ambiguous. With 2 bases removed from V and 2 bases from J, the gap between germline ends came to 3 bases. The CDR3 contains 13 residues.

The J gene is TRBJ1-2, the V gene TRBV4-1; TRBD1 agrees at 8 bases. The CDR3 consists of 11 residues. The V gene's germline CDR1 is MGHRA and CDR2 YSYEKL. V shed 8 bases, J shed 8 bases, and the junction held 4 bases outside the gene matches. Here the CDR3 DNA reads TGCGCCAGCCGACAGGGGAGAGGCTACACCTTC. Protein: CASRQGRGYTF.

The chain is built from TRBV7-2 and TRBJ1-2, with a tentative D call TRBD1 (6 bases). The CDR3 length is 16 residues. The V and J ends lost 5 bases and 2 bases respectively, with 18 bases between them. Germline loops: CDR1 SGHTA, CDR2 FQGNSA. The CDR3 DNA is TGTGCCAGCAGCCCATCGTCCGGGACACGCAACTATGGCTACACCTTC. Encoded protein: CASSPSSGTRNYGYTF.

This clonotype was counted between two and nine times. Here the CDR3 DNA reads TGTGCCAGCAGTTATCCGGGAACCGGGGAGCTGTTTTTT. As protein: CASSYPGTGELFF. V usage is TRBV6-2 or TRBV6-3 and J usage is TRBJ2-2, with a weak D call TRBD2 (5 bases). CDR1 is MNHEY, CDR2 SVGEGT, per germline. The CDR3 covers 13 residues. Deletions cut 3 bases from V and 5 bases from J, with 7 bases between.

This clonotype has a handful of counts. An end of the junction differs from the germline gene, which may be a read error. The J gene is TRBJ2-1, the V gene TRBV20-1, with 11 bases aligning to TRBD2. Germline V gene lookup returns CDR1 DFQATT and CDR2 SNEGSKA (reference sequence). This CDR3 comprises 14 residues. CDR3 sequence reads: CSASPGGLAGISLF. CDR3 DNA: TGCAGTGCTAGCCCCGGCGGACTAGCGGGTATTTCGCTCTTC.

This chain uses TRBV19 with TRBJ1-3; D is unclear. V was clipped by 6 bases and J by 4 bases, with 10 bases between them. CDR1 is LNHDA, CDR2 SQIVND, per germline (reference sequence). The CDR3 spans 13 residues. This CDR3 reads CASRSRGGNTIYF. As DNA, the CDR3 is TGTGCCAGTAGATCGCGAGGAGGAAACACCATATATTTT.

V and J are TRBV4-2 and TRBJ1-1; 8 bases are a match to TRBD1. The CDR3 sequence is 16 residues long. CDR1 is LGHNA, CDR2 YNFKEQ, per germline. The V segment lost 0 bases and the J segment 10 bases; nucleotides outside the gene matches: 13. The CDR3 nucleotides read TGTGCCAGCAGCCAAGATGAAGGGTCAGGGGGCCATCGAGCTTTCTTT. Its translation: CASSQDEGSGGHRAFF.

The table lists this clonotype with many counts. The CDR3 spells CASSRPGQENYGYTF. CDR3 bases: TGTGCCAGCAGCCGCCCCGGACAGGAGAACTATGGCTACACCTTC. The chain uses TRBV7-9 and TRBJ1-2, with 7 bases aligning to TRBD1. V lost 5 bases and J lost 2; bases outside the gene matches: 8. This CDR3 contains 15 residues. Per germline, CDR1 SEHNR and CDR2 FQNEAQ (reference sequence).

This clonotype was recorded a few times. This rearrangement joins TRBV7-8 to TRBJ2-4; D not certain. Germline V gene lookup returns CDR1 SGHVS and CDR2 FQNEAQ. This CDR3 spans 17 amino acids. Trimming left V 1 base short and J 0 bases short, with 13 bases between. The CDR3 DNA reads TGTGCCAGCAGCTTAGTTTCGCAAGACCTAGCCAAAAACATTCAGTACTTC. Protein sequence: CASSLVSQDLAKNIQYF. Together with reference TRBV7-8 and TRBJ2-4, the CDR3 gives the full variable domain: GAGVSQSPRYKVAKRGQDVALRCDPISGHVSLFWYQQALGQGPEFLTYFQNEAQLDKSGLPSDRFFAERPEGSVSTLKIQRTQQEDSAVYLCASSLVSQDLAKNIQYFGAGTRLSVL.

This rearrangement joins TRBV15 to TRBJ1-1; D may be TRBD1 (6 bases). V lost 0 bases and J lost 7, with 15 bases in between. Germline values: CDR1 LNHNV, CDR2 YYDKDF (reference sequence). The CDR3 extends over 15 amino acids. In DNA, the CDR3 is TGTGCCACCAGCAGAGATCCCGTTACAGGGATTGAAGCTTTCTTT. It is translated as CATSRDPVTGIEAFF.

This clonotype was picked up a small number of times. The chain recombines TRBV7-9 with TRBJ2-3, with 7 bases lining up with TRBD2. Trimming took 4 bases from V and 4 from J; bases not matched to a gene: 8. CDR1 SEHNR and CDR2 FQNEAQ come from the germline V gene (reference sequence). This CDR3 has 15 amino acids. The chain's CDR3 is CASSYGAGVPDTQYF. CDR3 coding DNA: TGTGCCAGCAGCTATGGCGCGGGGGTTCCAGATACGCAGTATTTT.

The sample holds a few counts of this clonotype. V and J are TRBV5-5 and TRBJ1-1, with 7 bases aligning to TRBD1. There are 13 residues in the CDR3. V lost 5 bases to trimming and J lost 6 bases; unmatched junction nucleotides: 7. Germline loops: CDR1 SGHKS, CDR2 YYEKEE (reference sequence). In DNA form, the CDR3 reads TGTGCCAGCAGACTTCGACAGGGCGCTGAAGCTTTCTTT. Translating gives CASRLRQGAEAFF.

The sample holds many counts of this clonotype. V usage is TRBV29-1 and J usage is TRBJ2-6, with D hard to call. The V gene lost 4 bases and the J gene lost 0 bases, with 16 bases spanning the gap. Germline V lookup: CDR1 SQVTM, CDR2 ANQGSEA. This CDR3 region has 17 residues. The CDR3 is CSVALGMKVSGANVLTF. The CDR3 DNA sequence: TGCAGCGTTGCTTTAGGAATGAAGGTCTCTGGGGCCAACGTCCTGACTTTC.

As to this clonotype: Given the absence of the conserved phenylalanine or tryptophan at the CDR3 end, a read error is likely. CDR3 loop: CASSKQVSGNTIYL. The DNA of the CDR3 is TGTGCCAGCAGCAAACAGGTCTCTGGAAACACCATATATTTA. This chain joins TRBV7-2 and TRBJ1-3, with a possible D match to TRBD1 (5 bases). The V gene lost 5 bases and the J gene lost 0 bases, with 8 bases spanning the gap. CDR3 length: 14 amino acids. Looked up from germline, CDR1 is SGHTA and CDR2 is FQGNSA.

This clonotype was seen many times. The genes are TRBV5-1 and TRBJ2-5; TRBD2 matches 9 bases. The germline gives CDR1 SGHRS, CDR2 YFSETQ. V trimming: 1 base; J trimming: 1 base; junction bases outside the gene matches: 5. The CDR3 is made up of 16 amino acids. This CDR3 is CASSLSTSGFQETQYF. The DNA for the CDR3 is TGCGCCAGCAGCTTGTCAACTAGCGGGTTCCAAGAGACCCAGTACTTC.

As DNA, the CDR3 is TGTGCCAGTAGATTAGACGGACAAGAGACCCAGTACTTC. Residues: CASRLDGQETQYF. V gene TRBV19 combines with J gene TRBJ2-5, with D uncertain. Germline CDR1 reads LNHDA; CDR2 reads SQIVND (reference sequence). The germline V and J ends were trimmed by 6 bases and 2 bases, with 10 bases remaining between them. This CDR3 spans 13 amino acids.

A few counts support this clonotype. The V and J genes are TRBV6-5 and TRBJ1-3; D gene ambiguous. This CDR3 spans 15 amino acids. The germline gives CDR1 MNHEY, CDR2 SVGAGI. Trimming pared 6 bases from V and 0 bases from J, leaving 12 bases between. The CDR3 reads CASRREGYSGNTIYF. In DNA form, the CDR3 reads TGTGCCAGCAGACGCGAAGGATACTCTGGAAACACCATATATTTT.

The genes are TRBV25-1 and TRBJ1-1; perhaps TRBD1 as D (6 bases). V lost 5 bases, J lost 10 bases, and 17 bases lay in between. This CDR3 is 13 amino acids long. From germline, CDR1 is MGHDK and CDR2 SYGVNS. The CDR3 loop reads CASSMNVGGAAFF. In DNA, the CDR3 is TGTGCCAGCAGTATGAATGTAGGGGGGGCAGCTTTCTTT.

The genes are TRBV19 and TRBJ2-1; TRBD2 matches at 8 bases. J lost 10 bases, V lost 5 bases, and 7 bases had no gene match. Germline assignment: CDR1 LNHDA and CDR2 SQIVND (reference sequence). The CDR3 is 13 residues long. The CDR3 protein is CASSPGGAGEQFF. The CDR3 region has the DNA TGTGCCAGTAGTCCCGGGGGGGCTGGAGAGCAGTTCTTC.

V is TRBV15 and J is TRBJ1-5, with TRBD1 matching over 9 bases. This CDR3 is 15 amino acids long. Unmatched junction bases numbered 1, after V lost 1 base and J lost 3 bases. Per the germline V gene, CDR1 is LNHNV and CDR2 is YYDKDF (reference sequence). CDR3 amino acids: CATSRAQGANQPQHF. As DNA, the CDR3 is TGTGCCACCAGCAGAGCACAGGGGGCCAATCAGCCCCAGCATTTT.